What follows are 17 T cell receptor beta chains derived from one specimen sequenced in a study of blood T cell repertoires in COVID-19. Produced via immunoSEQ multiplex PCR; TCRdb's table is partial and in-frame only. The table has around 300,000 clones, 65% to 85% seen once. The material sequenced was peripheral blood. Source of these receptors: a man aged 30-40 years with active or convalescent COVID-19.

This sequence joins TRBV28 and TRBJ1-5; TRBD1 agrees at 8 bases. Germline V gives CDR1 MDHEN, CDR2 SYDVKM. This CDR3 contains 18 residues. Losses at the gene ends were 6 bases for V and 1 base for J; bases not matched to a gene: 14. CDR3 protein: CASRSLDRVGGSNQPQHF. Written as DNA, the CDR3 is TGTGCCAGCAGATCCTTGGACAGGGTTGGCGGCAGCAATCAGCCCCAGCATTTT.

Here the CDR3 reads CASRMGLASYEQYF. In nucleotides, the CDR3 is TGTGCCAGCAGAATGGGACTAGCGAGCTACGAGCAGTACTTC. V is TRBV6-5 and J is TRBJ2-7; the match to TRBD2 covers 10 bases. The junction had 5 bases not matched to a gene; V was cut back by 6 bases and J by 3 bases. The CDR3 sequence is 14 residues long. CDR1 and CDR2 (germline): MNHEY, SVGAGI.

The chain is built from TRBV28 and TRBJ2-7, with D perhaps TRBD2 (6 bases). This CDR3 is built from 15 residues. With 2 bases removed from V and 7 bases from J, the gap between germline ends came to 18 bases. Germline V gives CDR1 MDHEN, CDR2 SYDVKM. The CDR3 region is CASSLTPDFRGEQYF. CDR3 nucleotide sequence: TGTGCCAGCAGTTTAACGCCGGACTTCCGGGGGGAGCAGTACTTC.

The gene calls are TRBV19 and TRBJ1-1; D is possibly TRBD1 (5 bases). The V and J ends lost 3 bases and 1 base respectively, with 9 bases between them. Germline loops: CDR1 LNHDA, CDR2 SQIVND (reference sequence). CDR3 size: 14 residues. In nucleotides, the CDR3 is TGTGCCAGTAGTATCATCCAGGGGAACACTGAAGCTTTCTTT. It encodes CASSIIQGNTEAFF.

The rearrangement uses TRBV11-2 and TRBJ2-7; D ambiguous. CDR3 length: 14 amino acids. The V gene lost 4 bases and the J gene lost 4 bases, with 14 bases spanning the gap. Germline CDR1 is SGHAT and CDR2 is FQNNGV. The CDR3 DNA is TGTGCCAGCAGCTCCCACGCAGGCGTTTACGAGCAGTACTTC. This gives the protein CASSSHAGVYEQYF. Combining the CDR3 with reference TRBV11-2 and TRBJ2-7 gives the whole variable domain EAGVAQSPRYKIIEKRQSVAFWCNPISGHATLYWYQQILGQGPKLLIQFQNNGVVDDSQLPKDRFSAERLKGVDSTLKIQPAKLEDSAVYLCASSSHAGVYEQYFGPGTRLTVT.

V is TRBV10-3 and J is TRBJ2-2, with a tentative D call TRBD2 (6 bases). The germline gives CDR1 ENHRY, CDR2 SYGVKD. The V end was cut by 6 bases, the J end by 3 bases, with 29 bases between. The CDR3 totals 20 residues. The CDR3 DNA is TGTGCCATCAGCCCCATAGGTGCGGGGCGCCGTTTTAGAGACACCGGGGAGCTGTTTTTT. This codes for CAISPIGAGRRFRDTGELFF.

V gene TRBV11-2 combines with J gene TRBJ2-5; 12 bases fit TRBD2. CDR3 length: 17 residues. Germline V gene lookup returns CDR1 SGHAT and CDR2 FQNNGV. The ends lost 5 bases at V and 2 bases at J; junction bases unmatched: 9. The CDR3 region is CASSLTSGGTIQETQYF. The CDR3 nucleotides are TGTGCCAGCAGCCTCACTAGCGGGGGGACAATTCAAGAGACCCAGTACTTC. The entire variable domain, with the rest obtained from reference TRBV11-2 and TRBJ2-5, is as follows: EAGVAQSPRYKIIEKRQSVAFWCNPISGHATLYWYQQILGQGPKLLIQFQNNGVVDDSQLPKDRFSAERLKGVDSTLKIQPAKLEDSAVYLCASSLTSGGTIQETQYFGPGTRLLVL.

This rearrangement joins TRBV5-8 to TRBJ1-4; D is undetermined. This CDR3 region has 14 residues. The germline V and J ends were trimmed by 4 bases and 2 bases, with 9 bases remaining between them. Germline CDR1 SGHTS, CDR2 YDEGEE. The CDR3 sequence: CASSLRRTNEKLFF. The CDR3 bases are TGTGCCAGCAGCCTCCGCAGGACTAATGAAAAACTGTTTTTT.

V usage is TRBV6-1 and J usage is TRBJ2-1, with 9 bases lining up with TRBD1. Germline trimming cut 2 bases from V and 9 bases from J; bases unmatched to any gene: 11. The CDR3 length is 16 residues. CDR1 is MNHNS, CDR2 SASEGT, per germline. The CDR3, as DNA: TGTGCCAGCAGTGAAAGGACCGGGACAGGGTACGCTGAGCAGTTCTTC. The encoded protein is CASSERTGTGYAEQFF.

About this clone: The same CDR3 arises from other DNA sequences in this sample as well. The chain carries TRBV3-1 (or the pseudogene TRBV3-2) and TRBJ2-2; D is unresolved. Trimming removed 1 base from V and 8 bases from J, with 5 bases in between. In germline, CDR1 is LGHDT, CDR2 YNNKEL (reference sequence). The CDR3 length is 12 residues. In DNA, the CDR3 is TGTGCCAGCAGCCAAGTTATAGGGGAGCTGTTTTTT. It encodes CASSQVIGELFF.

This chain uses TRBV9 with TRBJ1-2, with TRBD1 matching 8 bases. Germline CDR1 SGDLS, CDR2 YYNGEE. The CDR3 extends over 14 amino acids. V trimming: 2 bases; J trimming: 2 bases; junction bases outside the gene matches: 2. The CDR3 reads CASSVGQGNYGYTF. The CDR3 nucleotides read TGTGCCAGCAGCGTCGGACAGGGAAACTATGGCTACACCTTC.

The chain has TRBV30 and TRBJ2-7; 8 bases match TRBD2. The V and J ends lost 0 bases and 2 bases, in that order; junction bases with no gene match: 3. The CDR3 is made up of 14 amino acids. The germline V gene encodes CDR1 GTSNPN and CDR2 SVGIG (reference sequence). CDR3 DNA sequence: TGTGCCTGGAGTGTACTAGCGGCAACCTACGAGCAGTACTTC. It encodes CAWSVLAATYEQYF. Looking up the rest from reference TRBV30 and TRBJ2-7 gives the full variable domain: SQTIHQWPATLVQPVGSPLSLECTVEGTSNPNLYWYRQAAGRGLQLLFYSVGIGQISSEVPQNLSASRPQDRQFILSSKKLLLSDSGFYLCAWSVLAATYEQYFGPGTRLTVT.

This chain connects TRBV12-3 or TRBV12-4 to TRBJ2-7, with D tentatively TRBD1 (5 bases). The CDR3 has 12 residues. V was cut by 5 bases and J by 6 bases, with 11 bases left in between. CDR3 DNA sequence: TGTGCCAGCAGTGCAGGGCGAAGCGAGCAGTACTTC. Its translation: CASSAGRSEQYF.

This clone was picked up one time. The chain links TRBV14 to TRBJ1-2; no reliable D call. This CDR3 has 14 residues. V lost 0 bases and J 6 bases, leaving 11 bases between the germline ends. Per the germline V gene, CDR1 is SGHDN and CDR2 is FVKESK. CDR3 amino acids: CASSQEASHDGYTF. The CDR3 nucleotides read TGTGCCAGCAGCCAAGAAGCGTCCCACGATGGCTACACCTTC.

The chain employs TRBV7-9 and TRBJ2-3; D is undetermined. V was pared by 8 bases and J by 8 bases, with 14 bases between. The CDR3 is made up of 12 amino acids. Germline CDR1 is SEHNR and CDR2 is FQNEAQ (reference sequence). The chain's CDR3 is CASPTHLGTQYF. The CDR3, as DNA: TGTGCCAGCCCAACTCACCTCGGTACGCAGTATTTT.

The rearrangement uses TRBV6-1 and TRBJ2-7, with D possibly being TRBD2 (6 bases). The V and J ends lost 2 bases and 11 bases respectively, with 13 bases between them. The CDR3 covers 12 residues. Germline V gene lookup returns CDR1 MNHNS and CDR2 SASEGT. The CDR3, as DNA: TGTGCCAGCAGTGAACTGGGGGGTGGGGAGTACTTC. This translates into CASSELGGGEYF.

The rearrangement links TRBV5-1 to TRBJ1-2; unclear D gene. CDR1 is SGHRS and CDR2 is YFSETQ in the germline V gene. The V gene lost 4 bases and the J gene lost 6 bases, with 13 bases spanning the gap. The CDR3 extends over 13 amino acids. The CDR3 nucleotides are TGCGCCAGCAGCGAACTCCCCGGGGATGGCTACACCTTC. Translated: CASSELPGDGYTF.